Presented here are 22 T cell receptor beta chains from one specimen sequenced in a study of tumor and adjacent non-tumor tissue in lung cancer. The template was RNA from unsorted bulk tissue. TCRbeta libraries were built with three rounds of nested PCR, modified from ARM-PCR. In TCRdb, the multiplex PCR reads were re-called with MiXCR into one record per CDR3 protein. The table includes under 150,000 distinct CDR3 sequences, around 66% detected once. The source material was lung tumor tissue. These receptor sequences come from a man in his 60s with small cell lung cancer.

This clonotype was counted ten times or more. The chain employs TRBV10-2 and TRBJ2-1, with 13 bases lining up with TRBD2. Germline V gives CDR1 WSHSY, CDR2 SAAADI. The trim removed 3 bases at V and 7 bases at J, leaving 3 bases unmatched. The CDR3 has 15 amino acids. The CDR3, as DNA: TGCGCCAGCAGTGACCCGACTAGCGGGAGGAATGAGCAGTTCTTC. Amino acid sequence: CASSDPTSGRNEQFF.

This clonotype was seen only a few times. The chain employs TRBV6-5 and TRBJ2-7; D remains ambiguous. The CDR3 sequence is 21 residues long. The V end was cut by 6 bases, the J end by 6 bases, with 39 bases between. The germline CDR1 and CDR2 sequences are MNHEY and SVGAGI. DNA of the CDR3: TGTGCCAGCAGCGATGGGTGGGCAGTCTCTTCCCCAGATTCACGATGGGGCGAGCAGTACGTC. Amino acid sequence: CASSDGWAVSSPDSRWGEQYV.

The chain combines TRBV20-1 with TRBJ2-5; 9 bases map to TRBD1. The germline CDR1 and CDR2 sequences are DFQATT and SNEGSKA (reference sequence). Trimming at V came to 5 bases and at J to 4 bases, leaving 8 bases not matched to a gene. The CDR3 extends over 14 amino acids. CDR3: CSAYRGREGETQYF. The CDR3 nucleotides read TGCAGTGCTTACAGGGGGCGCGAAGGAGAGACCCAGTACTTC.

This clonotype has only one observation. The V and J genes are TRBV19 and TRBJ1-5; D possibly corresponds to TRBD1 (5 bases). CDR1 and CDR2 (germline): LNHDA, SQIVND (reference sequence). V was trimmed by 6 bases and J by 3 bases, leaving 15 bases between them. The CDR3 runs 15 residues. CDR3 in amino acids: CASSPLTGNNQPQHF. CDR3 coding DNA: TGTGCCAGTAGCCCACTAACAGGAAACAATCAGCCCCAGCATTTT.

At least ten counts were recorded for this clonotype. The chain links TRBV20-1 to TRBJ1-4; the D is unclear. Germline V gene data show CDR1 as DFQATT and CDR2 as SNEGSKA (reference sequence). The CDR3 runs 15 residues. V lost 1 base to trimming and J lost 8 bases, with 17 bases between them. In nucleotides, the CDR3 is TGCAGTGCTAGAGCTTACGGACTGGATGGCGAAAAACTGTTTTTT. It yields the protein CSARAYGLDGEKLFF.

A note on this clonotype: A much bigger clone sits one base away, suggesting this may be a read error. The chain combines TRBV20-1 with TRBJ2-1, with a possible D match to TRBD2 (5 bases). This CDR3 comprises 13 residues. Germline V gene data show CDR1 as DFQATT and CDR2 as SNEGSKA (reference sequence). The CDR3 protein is CSAGEFSDGEQLF. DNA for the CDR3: TGCAGTGCTGGGGAGTTCTCCGATGGTGAGCAGTTATTC.

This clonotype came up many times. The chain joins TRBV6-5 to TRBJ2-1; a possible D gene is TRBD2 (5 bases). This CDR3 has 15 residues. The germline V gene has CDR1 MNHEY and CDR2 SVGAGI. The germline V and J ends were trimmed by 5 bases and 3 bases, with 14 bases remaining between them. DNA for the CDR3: TGTGCCAGCAGTGGATACCCTCGGGGCTACAATGAGCAGTTCTTC. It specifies CASSGYPRGYNEQFF.

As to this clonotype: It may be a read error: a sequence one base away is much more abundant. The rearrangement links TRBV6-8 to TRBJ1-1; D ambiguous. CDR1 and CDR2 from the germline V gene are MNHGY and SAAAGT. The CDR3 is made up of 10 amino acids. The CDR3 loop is CPSHDGRAFF. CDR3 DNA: TGTCCCAGTCACGACGGGAGAGCTTTCTTT.

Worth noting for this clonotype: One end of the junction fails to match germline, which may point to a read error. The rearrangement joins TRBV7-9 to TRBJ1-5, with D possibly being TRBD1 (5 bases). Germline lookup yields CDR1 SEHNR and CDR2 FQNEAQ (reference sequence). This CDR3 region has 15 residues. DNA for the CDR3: TGTGCCAGCAGGTCCGGGACGGGACTCGCGCAGCCCCAGCATTTC. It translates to CASRSGTGLAQPQHF. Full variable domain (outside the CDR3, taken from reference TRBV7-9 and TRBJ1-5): DTGVSQNPRHKITKRGQNVTFRCDPISEHNRLYWYRQTLGQGPEFLTYFQNEAQLEKSRLLSDRFSAERPKGSFSTLEIQRTEQGDSAMYLCASRSGTGLAQPQHFGDGTRLSIL.

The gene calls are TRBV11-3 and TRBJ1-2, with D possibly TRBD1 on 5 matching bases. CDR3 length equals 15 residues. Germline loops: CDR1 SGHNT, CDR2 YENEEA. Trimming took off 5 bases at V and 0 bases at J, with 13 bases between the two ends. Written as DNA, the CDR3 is TGTGCCAGCAGCCTCTCGGACATGCCTAACTATGGCTACACCTTC. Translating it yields CASSLSDMPNYGYTF. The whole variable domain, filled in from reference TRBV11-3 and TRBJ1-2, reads EAGVVQSPRYKIIEKKQPVAFWCNPISGHNTLYWYLQNLGQGPELLIRYENEEAVDDSQLPKDRFSAERLKGVDSTLKIQPAELGDSAVYLCASSLSDMPNYGYTFGSGTRLTVV.

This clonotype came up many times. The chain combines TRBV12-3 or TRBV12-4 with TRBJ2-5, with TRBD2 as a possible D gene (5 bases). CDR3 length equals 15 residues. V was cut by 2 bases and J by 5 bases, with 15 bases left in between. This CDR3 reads CASSLPGLGGETQYF. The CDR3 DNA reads TGTGCCAGCAGTTTACCCGGACTCGGTGGGGAGACCCAGTACTTC.

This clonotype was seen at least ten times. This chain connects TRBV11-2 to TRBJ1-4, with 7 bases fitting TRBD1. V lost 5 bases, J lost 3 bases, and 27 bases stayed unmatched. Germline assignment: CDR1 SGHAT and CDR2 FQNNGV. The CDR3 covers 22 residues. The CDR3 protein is CASSPNLRGRRRIKEANEKLFF. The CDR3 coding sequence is TGTGCCAGCAGCCCGAATTTAAGGGGGCGCAGGAGGATAAAGGAGGCTAATGAAAAACTGTTTTTT. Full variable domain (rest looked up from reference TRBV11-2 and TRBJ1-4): EAGVAQSPRYKIIEKRQSVAFWCNPISGHATLYWYQQILGQGPKLLIQFQNNGVVDDSQLPKDRFSAERLKGVDSTLKIQPAKLEDSAVYLCASSPNLRGRRRIKEANEKLFFGSGTQLSVL.

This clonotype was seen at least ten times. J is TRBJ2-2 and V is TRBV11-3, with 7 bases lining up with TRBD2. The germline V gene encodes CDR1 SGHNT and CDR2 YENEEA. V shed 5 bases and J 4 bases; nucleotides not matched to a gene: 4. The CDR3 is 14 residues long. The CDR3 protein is CASSRDYITGELFF. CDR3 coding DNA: TGTGCCAGCAGCCGGGACTATATCACCGGGGAGCTGTTTTTT.

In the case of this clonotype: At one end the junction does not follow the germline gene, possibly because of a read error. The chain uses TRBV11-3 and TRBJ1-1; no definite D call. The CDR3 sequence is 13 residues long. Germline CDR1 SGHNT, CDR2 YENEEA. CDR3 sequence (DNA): TGTTCCAGCAGCTTCTTGGTTGGCACTGGAGCTTTCTTT. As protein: CSSSFLVGTGAFF.

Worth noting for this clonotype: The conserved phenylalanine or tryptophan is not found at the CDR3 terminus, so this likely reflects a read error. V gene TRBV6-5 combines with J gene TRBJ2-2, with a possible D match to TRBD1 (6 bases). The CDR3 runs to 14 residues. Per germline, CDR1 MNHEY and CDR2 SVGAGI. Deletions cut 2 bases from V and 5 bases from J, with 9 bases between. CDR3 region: CASSYTDSTGELFS. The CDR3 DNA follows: TGTGCCAGCAGTTACACGGACAGTACCGGGGAGCTGTTTTCT.

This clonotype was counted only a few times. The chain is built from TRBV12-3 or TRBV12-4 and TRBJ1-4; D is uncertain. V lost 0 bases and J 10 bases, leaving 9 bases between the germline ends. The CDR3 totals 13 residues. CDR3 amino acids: CASSLAREGKLFF. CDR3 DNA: TGTGCCAGCAGTTTAGCGAGGGAGGGAAAACTGTTTTTT.

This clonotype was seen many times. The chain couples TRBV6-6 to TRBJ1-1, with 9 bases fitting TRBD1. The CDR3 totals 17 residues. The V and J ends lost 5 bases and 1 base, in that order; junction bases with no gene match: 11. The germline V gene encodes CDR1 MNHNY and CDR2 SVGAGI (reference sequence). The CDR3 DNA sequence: TGTGCCAGCAGTGGGGACCGGACAGGGGTCCCGAACACTGAAGCTTTCTTT. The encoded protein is CASSGDRTGVPNTEAFF.

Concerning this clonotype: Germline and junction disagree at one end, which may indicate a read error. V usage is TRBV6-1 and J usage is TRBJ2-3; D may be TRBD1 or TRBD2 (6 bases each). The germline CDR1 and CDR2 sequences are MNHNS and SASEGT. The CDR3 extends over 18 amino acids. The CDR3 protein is CASSESGGHQSLTDTQYF. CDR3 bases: TGTGCCAGTAGTGAGTCCGGGGGACACCAGAGTCTCACAGATACGCAGTATTTT.

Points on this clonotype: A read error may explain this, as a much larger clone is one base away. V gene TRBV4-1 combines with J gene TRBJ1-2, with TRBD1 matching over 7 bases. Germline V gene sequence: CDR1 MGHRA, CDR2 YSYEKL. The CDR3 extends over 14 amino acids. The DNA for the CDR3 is TGCGCCAGCTGCCAAGATAGGACAGGCTATGGCTACACCTTC. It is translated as CASCQDRTGYGYTF.

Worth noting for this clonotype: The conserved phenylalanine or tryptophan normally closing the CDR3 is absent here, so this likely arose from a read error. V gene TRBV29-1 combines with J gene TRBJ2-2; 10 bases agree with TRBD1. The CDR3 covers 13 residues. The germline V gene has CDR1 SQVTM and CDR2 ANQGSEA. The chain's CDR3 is CSVDRGHGGELFL. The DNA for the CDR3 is TGTAGCGTTGACAGGGGGCATGGCGGGGAGCTGTTTTTA.

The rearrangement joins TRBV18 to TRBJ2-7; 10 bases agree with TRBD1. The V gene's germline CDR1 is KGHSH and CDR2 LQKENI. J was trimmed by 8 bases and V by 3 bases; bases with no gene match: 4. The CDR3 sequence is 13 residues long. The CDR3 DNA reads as TGTGCCAGCTCACCGGGACAGGGGTTCCAGCAGTACGTC. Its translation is CASSPGQGFQQYV.

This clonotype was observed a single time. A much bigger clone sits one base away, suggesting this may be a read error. The DNA for the CDR3 is TGTGCCGGCAGTTACTACATGGGGACAGATACGCAGTATTTT. It yields the protein CAGSYYMGTDTQYF. This chain joins TRBV6-2 or TRBV6-3 and TRBJ2-3; D unresolved. This CDR3 has 14 amino acids. Germline V CDR1 and CDR2: MNHEY, SVGEGT.